This TCR beta chain was sequenced in a study of blood T cell repertoires in COVID-19. On the study more broadly: Samples came from the United States, Italy and Spain, spanning acute and convalescent COVID-19. From T cells, B-cell-depleted T cells, or PBMCs came the material, which was cDNA or gDNA.

Per the original data handling: Amplification with reference gene primers provided the estimates of nucleated cell counts. This table comes from immunoSEQ multiplex PCR, and its TCRdb copy is limited to in-frame clones, with some not included. V, J and clone size are taken as reported in that table, and D and trimming were inferred from the DNA itself. The data hold 200,000 to 300,000 clones, with 85% to 90% observed a single time. The junction had 5 bases not matched to a gene; V was cut back by 2 bases and J by 8 bases. This CDR3 is built from 13 residues. CDR1 and CDR2 (germline): SGHDT, YYEEEE. The gene calls are TRBV5-6 and TRBJ1-2; TRBD1 agrees at 8 bases. The receptor's source is a woman in her forties with acute or convalescent COVID-19. Sequenced: peripheral blood. CDR3 residues: CASSFGQGVGYTF. CDR3 DNA: TGTGCCAGCAGCTTCGGACAGGGTGTAGGCTACACCTTC.